Included here is one T cell receptor beta chain sequence, with context. This entry comes from a study of shared T cell receptors in the human thymus. Method: immunoSEQ multiplex PCR; TCRdb's copy keeps in-frame clones and lacks some. The repertoire holds approximately 490,000 clones, with about four fifths as singletons. Germline CDR1 reads MNHNY; CDR2 reads SVGAGI (reference sequence). The CDR3 runs 14 residues. V was cut by 3 bases and J by 4 bases, with 11 bases left in between. These records were also assigned to another study, of human thymus T cells. This second study says: Those donating were healthy Finnish infants in corrective surgery for congenital heart defects. Corrective heart surgery yielded the resections from which the thymus tissue came. Thymic and blood repertoires seemed to show skewed V and J gene use.

The TCR was taken from a boy under three years old with a congenital heart defect. This rearrangement joins TRBV6-6 to TRBJ2-3, with D perhaps TRBD2 (5 bases). The specimen sequenced was thymocytes. For the CDR3, the DNA is TGTGCCAGCAGTTATACGGTCGGGGCAGATACGCAGTATTTT. The encoded protein is CASSYTVGADTQYF.